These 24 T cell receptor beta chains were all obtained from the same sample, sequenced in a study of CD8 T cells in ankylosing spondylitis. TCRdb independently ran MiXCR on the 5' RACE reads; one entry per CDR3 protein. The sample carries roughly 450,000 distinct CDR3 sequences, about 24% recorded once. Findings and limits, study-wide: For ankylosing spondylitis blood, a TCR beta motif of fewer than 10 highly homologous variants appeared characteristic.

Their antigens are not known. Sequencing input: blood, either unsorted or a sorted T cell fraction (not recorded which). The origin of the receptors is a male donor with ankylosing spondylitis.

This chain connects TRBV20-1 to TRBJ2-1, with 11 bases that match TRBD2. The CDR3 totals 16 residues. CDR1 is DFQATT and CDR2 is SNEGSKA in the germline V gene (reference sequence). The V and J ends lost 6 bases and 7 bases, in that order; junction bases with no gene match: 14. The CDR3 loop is CSATGYSGRATNEQFF. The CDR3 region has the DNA TGCAGTGCGACAGGGTATAGCGGGAGGGCCACAAATGAGCAGTTCTTC.

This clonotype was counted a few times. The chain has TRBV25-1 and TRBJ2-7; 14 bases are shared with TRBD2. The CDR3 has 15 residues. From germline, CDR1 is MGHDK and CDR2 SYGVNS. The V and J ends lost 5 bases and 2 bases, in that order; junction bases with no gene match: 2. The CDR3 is CASSKGLAGAYEQYV. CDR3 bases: TGTGCCAGCAGTAAGGGACTAGCGGGGGCCTACGAGCAGTACGTC.

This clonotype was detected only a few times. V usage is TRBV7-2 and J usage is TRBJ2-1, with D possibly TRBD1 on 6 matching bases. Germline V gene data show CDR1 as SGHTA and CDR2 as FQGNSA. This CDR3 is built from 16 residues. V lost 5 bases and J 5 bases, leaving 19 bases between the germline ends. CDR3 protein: CASSTRAGDSHNEQFF. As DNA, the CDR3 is TGTGCCAGCAGCACCCGGGCAGGGGATTCGCACAATGAGCAGTTCTTC. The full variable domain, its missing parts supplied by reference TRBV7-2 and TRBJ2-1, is GAGVSQSPSNKVTEKGKDVELRCDPISGHTALYWYRQSLGQGLEFLIYFQGNSAPDKSGLPSDRFSAERTGGSVSTLTIQRTQQEDSAVYLCASSTRAGDSHNEQFFGPGTRLTVL.

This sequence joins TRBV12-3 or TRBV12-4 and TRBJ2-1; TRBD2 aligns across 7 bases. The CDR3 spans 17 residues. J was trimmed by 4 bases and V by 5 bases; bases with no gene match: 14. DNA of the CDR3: TGTGCCAGCAGTCTCGGGGGGAAGGGTCTGGGTTACAATGAGCAGTTCTTC. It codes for CASSLGGKGLGYNEQFF.

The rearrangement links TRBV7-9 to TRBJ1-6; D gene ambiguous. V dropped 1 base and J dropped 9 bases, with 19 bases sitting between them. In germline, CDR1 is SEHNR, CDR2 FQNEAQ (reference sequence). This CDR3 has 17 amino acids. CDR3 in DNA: TGTGCCAGCAGCTTAGACGCCATTCCCGGAGTTTTTTCACCCCTCCACTTT. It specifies CASSLDAIPGVFSPLHF.

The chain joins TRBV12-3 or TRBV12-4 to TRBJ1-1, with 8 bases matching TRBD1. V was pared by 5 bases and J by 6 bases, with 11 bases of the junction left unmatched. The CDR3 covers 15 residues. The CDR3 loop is CASSVTGEADSEAFF. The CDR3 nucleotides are TGTGCCAGCAGTGTGACAGGGGAGGCCGACTCTGAAGCTTTCTTT.

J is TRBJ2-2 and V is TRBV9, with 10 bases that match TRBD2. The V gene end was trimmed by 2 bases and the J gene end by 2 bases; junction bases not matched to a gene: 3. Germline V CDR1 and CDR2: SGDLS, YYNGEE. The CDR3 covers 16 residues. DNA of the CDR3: TGTGCCAGCAGCGTGGGACTAGCGAGCAACACCGGGGAGCTGTTTTTT. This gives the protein CASSVGLASNTGELFF.

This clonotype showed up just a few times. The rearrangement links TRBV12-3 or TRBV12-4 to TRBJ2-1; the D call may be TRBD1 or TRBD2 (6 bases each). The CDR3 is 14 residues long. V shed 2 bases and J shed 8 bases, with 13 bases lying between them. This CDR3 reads CASSLSSGGYEQFF. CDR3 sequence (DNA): TGTGCCAGCAGTTTATCGTCCGGGGGCTATGAGCAGTTCTTC.

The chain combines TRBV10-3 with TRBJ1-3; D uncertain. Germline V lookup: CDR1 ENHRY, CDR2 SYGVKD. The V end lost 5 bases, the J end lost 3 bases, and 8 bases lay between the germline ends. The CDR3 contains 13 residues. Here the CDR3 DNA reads TGTGCCATCAGTACTAACATTGGAAACACCATATATTTT. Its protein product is CAISTNIGNTIYF.

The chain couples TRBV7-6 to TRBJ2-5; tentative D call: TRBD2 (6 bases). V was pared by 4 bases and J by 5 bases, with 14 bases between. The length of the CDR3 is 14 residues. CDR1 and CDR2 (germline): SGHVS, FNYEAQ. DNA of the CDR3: TGTGCCAGCAGCTCCCTCGGGGGATCGGAGACCCAGTACTTC. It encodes CASSSLGGSETQYF.

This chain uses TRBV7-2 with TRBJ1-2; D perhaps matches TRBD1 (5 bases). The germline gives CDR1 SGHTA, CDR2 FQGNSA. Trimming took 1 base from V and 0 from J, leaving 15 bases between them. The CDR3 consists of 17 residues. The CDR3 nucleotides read TGTGCCAGCAGCTTAGGGGGCAGGAGGCAAGCTAACTATGGCTACACCTTC. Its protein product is CASSLGGRRQANYGYTF.

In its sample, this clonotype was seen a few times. The CDR3 protein is CASSLARDQLGGRITEAFF. DNA for the CDR3: TGTGCCAGCAGCTTAGCTCGCGATCAACTGGGGGGTAGGATCACTGAAGCTTTCTTT. The V gene is TRBV11-1, the J gene TRBJ1-1; TRBD1 might be the D (5 bases). V was trimmed by 0 bases and J by 4 bases, leaving 24 bases between them. Per the germline V gene, CDR1 is SGHAT and CDR2 is FQDESV (reference sequence). The CDR3 length is 19 residues.

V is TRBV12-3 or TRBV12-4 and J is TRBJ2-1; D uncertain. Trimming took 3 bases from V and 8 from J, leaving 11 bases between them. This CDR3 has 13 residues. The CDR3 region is CASSLDPSDEQFF. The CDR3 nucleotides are TGTGCCAGCAGTTTGGATCCATCGGATGAGCAGTTCTTC.

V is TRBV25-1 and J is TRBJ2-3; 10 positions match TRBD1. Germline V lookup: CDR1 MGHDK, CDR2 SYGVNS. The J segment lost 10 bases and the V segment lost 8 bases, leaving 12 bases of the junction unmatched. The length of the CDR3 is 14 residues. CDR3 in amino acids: CASADRGLTYAQYF. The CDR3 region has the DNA TGTGCCAGCGCTGACAGGGGGCTGACATATGCGCAGTATTTT. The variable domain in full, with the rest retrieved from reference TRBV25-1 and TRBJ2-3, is EADIYQTPRYLVIGTGKKITLECSQTMGHDKMYWYQQDPGMELHLIHYSYGVNSTEKGDLSSESTVSRIRTEHFPLTLESARPSHTSQYLCASADRGLTYAQYFGPGTRLTVL.

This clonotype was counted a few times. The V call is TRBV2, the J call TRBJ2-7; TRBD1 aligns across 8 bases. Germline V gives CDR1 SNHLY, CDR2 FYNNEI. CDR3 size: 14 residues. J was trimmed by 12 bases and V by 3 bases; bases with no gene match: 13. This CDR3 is CASSEGQALPLWYF. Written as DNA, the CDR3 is TGTGCCAGCAGTGAGGGACAGGCTCTCCCCCTGTGGTACTTC.

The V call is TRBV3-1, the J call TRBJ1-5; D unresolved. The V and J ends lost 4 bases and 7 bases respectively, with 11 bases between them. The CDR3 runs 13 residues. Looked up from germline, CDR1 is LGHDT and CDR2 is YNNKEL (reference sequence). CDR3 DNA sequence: TGTGCCAGCAGCCCTACGGGGTCACAGCCCCAGCATTTT. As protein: CASSPTGSQPQHF.

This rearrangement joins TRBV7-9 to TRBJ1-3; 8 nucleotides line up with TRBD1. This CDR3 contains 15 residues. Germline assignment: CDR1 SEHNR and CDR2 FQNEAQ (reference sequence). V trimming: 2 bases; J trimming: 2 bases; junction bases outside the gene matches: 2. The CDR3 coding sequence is TGTGCCAGCAGCTTATCAGGGGGCGCTGGAAACACCATATATTTT. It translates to CASSLSGGAGNTIYF.

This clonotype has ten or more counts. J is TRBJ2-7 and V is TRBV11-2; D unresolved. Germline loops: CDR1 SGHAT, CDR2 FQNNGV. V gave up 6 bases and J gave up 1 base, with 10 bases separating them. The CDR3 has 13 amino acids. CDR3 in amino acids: CASSLLRSYEQYF. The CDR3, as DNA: TGTGCCAGCAGTCTACTCCGTTCCTACGAGCAGTACTTC.

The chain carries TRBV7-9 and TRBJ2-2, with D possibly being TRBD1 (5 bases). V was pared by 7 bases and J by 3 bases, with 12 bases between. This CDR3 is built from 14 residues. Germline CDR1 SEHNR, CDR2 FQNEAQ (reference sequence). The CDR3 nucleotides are TGTGCCAGCACCCCAGGGTTTGACACCGGGGAGCTGTTTTTT. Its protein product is CASTPGFDTGELFF.

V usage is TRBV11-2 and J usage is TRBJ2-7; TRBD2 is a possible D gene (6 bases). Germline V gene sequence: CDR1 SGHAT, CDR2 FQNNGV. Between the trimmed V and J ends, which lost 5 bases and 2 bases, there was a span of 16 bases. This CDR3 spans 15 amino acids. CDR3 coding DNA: TGTGCCAGCAGCCCAACGGGGGACTTAGCCTACGAGCAGTACTTC. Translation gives CASSPTGDLAYEQYF.

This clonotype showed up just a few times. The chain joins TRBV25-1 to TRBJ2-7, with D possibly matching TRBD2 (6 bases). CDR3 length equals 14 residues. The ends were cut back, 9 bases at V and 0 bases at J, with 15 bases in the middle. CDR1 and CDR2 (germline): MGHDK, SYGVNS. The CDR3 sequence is CARWAGPSSYEQYV. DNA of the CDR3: TGTGCCAGGTGGGCGGGGCCCAGCTCCTACGAGCAGTACGTC.

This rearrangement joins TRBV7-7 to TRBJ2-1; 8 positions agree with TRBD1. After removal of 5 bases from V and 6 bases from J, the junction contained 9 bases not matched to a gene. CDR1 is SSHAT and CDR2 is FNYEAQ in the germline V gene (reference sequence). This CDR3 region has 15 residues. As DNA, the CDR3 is TGTGCCAGCAGCCCGGACAGGGTCCTCTTCAATGAGCAGTTCTTC. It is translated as CASSPDRVLFNEQFF.

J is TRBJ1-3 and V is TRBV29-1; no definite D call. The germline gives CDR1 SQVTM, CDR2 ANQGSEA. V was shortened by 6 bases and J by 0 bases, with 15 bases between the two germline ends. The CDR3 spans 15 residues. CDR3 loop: CSVSHGFYSGNTIYF. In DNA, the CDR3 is TGCAGCGTGTCCCATGGCTTTTACTCTGGAAACACCATATATTTT.

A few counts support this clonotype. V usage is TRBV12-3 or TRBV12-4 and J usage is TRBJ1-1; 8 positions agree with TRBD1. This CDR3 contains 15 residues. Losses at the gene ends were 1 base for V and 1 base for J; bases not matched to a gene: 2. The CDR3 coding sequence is TGTGCCAGCAGTTTAGGGGACAGGAAGAACACTGAAGCTTTCTTT. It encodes CASSLGDRKNTEAFF.